The sequence of this TCR beta chain was determined in a study of cytomegalovirus exposure and HLA in healthy donors. For the study at large: HLA-typed donors were the source of about 85 million unique TCRs, which an early data release held. Findings of the study overall: Analysis was carried out at a later point, and it linked a missense DCLRE1C variant to TCR beta V- and J-gene trimming. Evidence from a later analysis indicated that most CMV-associated TCR beta chains looked HLA-restricted.

As to this clone: What it binds is unknown.

The PCR was carried out with 60 Vbeta primers and 13 Jbeta primers. Here immunoSEQ multiplex PCR was the method, and the copy in TCRdb shows in-frame clones only, minus some. The table has around 230,000 clones, about three quarters seen once. V lost 0 bases and J lost 2, with 12 bases in between. Germline CDR1 is GTSNPN and CDR2 is SVGIG (reference sequence). The CDR3 spans 15 residues. This sequence originates from a boy aged 5-17 years in good health and CMV-seronegative. Sample: PBMCs. This chain connects TRBV30 to TRBJ2-3, with D unresolved. The CDR3 region is CAWSVQTPNTDTQYF. The CDR3 DNA follows: TGTGCCTGGAGTGTACAGACCCCCAACACAGATACGCAGTATTTT.